A selection of T cell receptor beta chains follows, all from one sample in a study. Using its own MiXCR run on the 5' RACE reads, TCRdb lists one record per CDR3 protein. The sample holds approximately 58,000 distinct CDR3 sequences; roughly 28% are singletons and the top ten take approximately 2%. Sequenced material: tumor-infiltrating Tregs sorted from the breast tumor. The receptor source for this set is a female donor with breast cancer. The conserved cysteine and the conserved F or W are not part of the CDR3 here.

V gene: TRBV20-1; J gene: TRBJ2-7; CDR3 protein: SARVPQSGEIYEQY
V gene: TRBV6-5; J gene: TRBJ2-7; CDR3 protein: ASSYALAETYEQY
V gene: TRBV4-3; J gene: TRBJ2-1; CDR3 protein: ASSLRQFGTGYNEQF
V gene: TRBV20-1; J gene: TRBJ2-1; CDR3 protein: SAREWAYNEQF
V gene: TRBV27; J gene: TRBJ2-2; CDR3 protein: ASRSGGRVTGELF
V gene: TRBV20-1; J gene: TRBJ1-3; CDR3 protein: SADDSDRNTIY
V gene: TRBV6-2/TRBV6-3; J gene: TRBJ2-1; CDR3 protein: ASSPYKGGVTKEQF
V gene: TRBV20-1; J gene: TRBJ2-3; CDR3 protein: SARDTGLGDADTQY
V gene: TRBV20-1; J gene: TRBJ1-2; CDR3 protein: SAGPLDRGYGYT
V gene: TRBV10-2; J gene: TRBJ2-7; CDR3 protein: ASSERGYEQY
V gene: TRBV4-3; J gene: TRBJ2-5; CDR3 protein: ASSQGSSGRSRGETQY
V gene: TRBV13; J gene: TRBJ2-3; CDR3 protein: ASSGQLDSTDTQY
V gene: TRBV5-1; J gene: TRBJ2-1; CDR3 protein: ASSFQNEQF
V gene: TRBV7-6; J gene: TRBJ2-1; CDR3 protein: ASTRAPEGEQF
V gene: TRBV12-3/TRBV12-4; J gene: TRBJ1-2; CDR3 protein: ASSPGQLYGYT
V gene: TRBV4-3; J gene: TRBJ1-2; CDR3 protein: ASSQKTGYSQGVYGYT
V gene: TRBV6-1; J gene: TRBJ1-2; CDR3 protein: ASSDPGAVGYT
V gene: TRBV20-1; J gene: TRBJ2-3; CDR3 protein: RMKGRADTKY
V gene: TRBV5-6; J gene: TRBJ1-1; CDR3 protein: ASSPKEAWTVEAS
V gene: TRBV4-3; J gene: TRBJ2-1; CDR3 protein: ASSQQPSLGYNEQF
V gene: TRBV28; J gene: TRBJ2-2; CDR3 protein: ASSLELPTGELF
V gene: TRBV10-3; J gene: TRBJ1-2; CDR3 protein: AIKGTDSNYGYT
V gene: TRBV15; J gene: TRBJ1-1; CDR3 protein: ATRQGAGFWKNTEAF
V gene: TRBV20-1; J gene: TRBJ1-1; CDR3 protein: SARASLNTEAF
V gene: TRBV20-1; J gene: TRBJ2-5; CDR3 protein: SARGPSGLQETQY
V gene: TRBV15; J gene: TRBJ2-6; CDR3 protein: ATSRERGSGANVLT
V gene: TRBV7-2; J gene: TRBJ2-7; CDR3 protein: ASSHYYEQY
V gene: TRBV12-3/TRBV12-4; J gene: TRBJ2-2; CDR3 protein: ASRPAGVDTGELF
V gene: TRBV12-3/TRBV12-4; J gene: TRBJ2-7; CDR3 protein: ASSSGAYAYEQY
V gene: TRBV9; J gene: TRBJ2-2; CDR3 protein: ASSDRKEGEATGELF
V gene: TRBV29-1; J gene: TRBJ2-6; CDR3 protein: SVTGSGTNVLT
V gene: TRBV27; J gene: TRBJ2-7; CDR3 protein: ASRLRQEESYEQY
V gene: TRBV4-2; J gene: TRBJ2-5; CDR3 protein: ASSQGGRQETQY
V gene: TRBV29-1; J gene: TRBJ1-2; CDR3 protein: SVKTGAGYGYT
V gene: TRBV15; J gene: TRBJ1-4; CDR3 protein: ATSRVNEKLF
V gene: TRBV6-2/TRBV6-3; J gene: TRBJ2-4; CDR3 protein: ASRVPSDIQY
V gene: TRBV7-9; J gene: TRBJ2-5; CDR3 protein: ASSLDPGLAYGGTQY
V gene: TRBV6-2/TRBV6-3; J gene: TRBJ2-4; CDR3 protein: ASSYPGQGRENIQY
V gene: TRBV9; J gene: TRBJ2-6; CDR3 protein: ASSLLGAGANVLT
V gene: TRBV12-3/TRBV12-4; J gene: TRBJ1-1; CDR3 protein: ASSLSIEAF
V gene: TRBV6-2/TRBV6-3; J gene: TRBJ2-1; CDR3 protein: ASSLVGGREPYNEQF
V gene: TRBV4-1; J gene: TRBJ1-1; CDR3 protein: ASSHPSAGFEAF
V gene: TRBV6-5; J gene: TRBJ2-5; CDR3 protein: ASLTLLVPQETQY